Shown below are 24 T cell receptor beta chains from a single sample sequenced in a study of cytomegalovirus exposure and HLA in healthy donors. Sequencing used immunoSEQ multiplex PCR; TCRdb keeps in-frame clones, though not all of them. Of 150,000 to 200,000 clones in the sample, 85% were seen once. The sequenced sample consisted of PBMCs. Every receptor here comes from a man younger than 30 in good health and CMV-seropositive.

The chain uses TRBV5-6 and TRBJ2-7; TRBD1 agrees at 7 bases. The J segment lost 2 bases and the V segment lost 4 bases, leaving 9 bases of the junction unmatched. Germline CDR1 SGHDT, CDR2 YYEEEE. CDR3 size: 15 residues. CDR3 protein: CASSVGTVSTYEQYF. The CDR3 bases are TGTGCCAGCAGCGTCGGGACAGTCTCAACCTACGAGCAGTACTTC.

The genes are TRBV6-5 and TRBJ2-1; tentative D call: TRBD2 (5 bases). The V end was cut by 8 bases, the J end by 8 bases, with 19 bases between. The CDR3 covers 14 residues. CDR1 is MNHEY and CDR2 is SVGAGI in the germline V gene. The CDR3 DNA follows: TGTGCCAGCCACCGACATACTAAGGAGGATGAGCAGTTCTTC. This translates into CASHRHTKEDEQFF.

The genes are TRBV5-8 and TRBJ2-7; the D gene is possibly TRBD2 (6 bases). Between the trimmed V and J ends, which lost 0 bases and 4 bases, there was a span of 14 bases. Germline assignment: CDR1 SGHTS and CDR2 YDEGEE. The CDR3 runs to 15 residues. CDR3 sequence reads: CASSLVGSGGYEQYF. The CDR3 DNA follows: TGTGCCAGCAGCTTGGTCGGTAGCGGTGGTTACGAGCAGTACTTC.

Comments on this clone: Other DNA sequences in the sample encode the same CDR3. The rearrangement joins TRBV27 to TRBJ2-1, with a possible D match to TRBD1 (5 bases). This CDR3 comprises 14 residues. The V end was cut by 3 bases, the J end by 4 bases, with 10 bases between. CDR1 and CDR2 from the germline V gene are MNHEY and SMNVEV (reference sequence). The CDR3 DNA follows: TGTGCCAGCAGTTTGGCAGGGCCTTACAATGAGCAGTTCTTC. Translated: CASSLAGPYNEQFF.

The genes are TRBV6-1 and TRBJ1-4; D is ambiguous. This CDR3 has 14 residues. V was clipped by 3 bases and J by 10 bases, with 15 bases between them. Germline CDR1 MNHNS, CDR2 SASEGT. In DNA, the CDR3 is TGTGCCAGCAGTGAGGCGGCCAGAATCGGAAAACTGTTTTTT. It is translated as CASSEAARIGKLFF.

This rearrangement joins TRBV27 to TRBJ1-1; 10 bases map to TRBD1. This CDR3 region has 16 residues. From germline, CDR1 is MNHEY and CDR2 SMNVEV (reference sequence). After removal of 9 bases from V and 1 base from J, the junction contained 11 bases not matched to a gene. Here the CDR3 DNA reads TGTGCCAGTCCGGGACAGGGGCTTTTTGGGAACACTGAAGCTTTCTTT. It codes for CASPGQGLFGNTEAFF.

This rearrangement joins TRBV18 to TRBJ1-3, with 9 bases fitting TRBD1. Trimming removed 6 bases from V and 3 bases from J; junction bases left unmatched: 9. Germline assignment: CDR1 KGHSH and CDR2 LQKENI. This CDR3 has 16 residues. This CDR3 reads CASSPTGTGIGNTIYF. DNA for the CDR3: TGTGCCAGCTCTCCAACCGGGACAGGGATTGGAAACACCATATATTTT.

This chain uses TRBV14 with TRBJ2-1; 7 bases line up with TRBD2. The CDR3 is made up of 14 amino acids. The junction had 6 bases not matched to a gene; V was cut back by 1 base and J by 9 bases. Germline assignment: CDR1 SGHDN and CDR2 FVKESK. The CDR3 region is CASSQVVGGGEQFF. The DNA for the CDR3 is TGTGCCAGCAGCCAAGTGGTGGGGGGGGGTGAGCAGTTCTTC.

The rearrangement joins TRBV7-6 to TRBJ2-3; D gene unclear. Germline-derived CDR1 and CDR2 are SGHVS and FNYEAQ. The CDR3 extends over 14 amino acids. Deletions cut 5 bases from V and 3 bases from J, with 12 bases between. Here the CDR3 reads CASSPSLVTDTQYF. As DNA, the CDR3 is TGTGCCAGCAGCCCCTCCCTAGTGACAGATACGCAGTATTTT.

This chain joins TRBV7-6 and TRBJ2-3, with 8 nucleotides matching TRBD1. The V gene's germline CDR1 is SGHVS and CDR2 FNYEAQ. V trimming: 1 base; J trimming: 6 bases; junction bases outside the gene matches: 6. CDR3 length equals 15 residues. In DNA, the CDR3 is TGTGCCAGCAGCTTAGGGGGACAGGACATGGATACGCAGTATTTT. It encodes CASSLGGQDMDTQYF.

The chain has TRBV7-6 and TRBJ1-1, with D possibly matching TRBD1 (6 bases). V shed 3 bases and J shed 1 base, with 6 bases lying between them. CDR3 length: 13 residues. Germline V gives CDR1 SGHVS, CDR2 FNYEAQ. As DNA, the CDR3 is TGTGCCAGCAGCTTGACAGGGAACACTGAAGCTTTCTTT. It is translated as CASSLTGNTEAFF.

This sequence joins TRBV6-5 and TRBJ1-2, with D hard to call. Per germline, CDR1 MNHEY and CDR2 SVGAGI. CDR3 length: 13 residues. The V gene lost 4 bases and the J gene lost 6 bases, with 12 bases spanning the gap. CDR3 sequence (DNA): TGTGCCAGCAGTTTTTTCGGGGAACATGGCTACACCTTC. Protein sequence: CASSFFGEHGYTF.

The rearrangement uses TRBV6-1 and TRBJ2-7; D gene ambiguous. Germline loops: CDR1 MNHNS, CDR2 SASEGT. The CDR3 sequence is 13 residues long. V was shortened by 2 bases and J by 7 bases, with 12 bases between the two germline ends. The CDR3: CASSEYPLGEQYF. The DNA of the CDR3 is TGTGCCAGCAGTGAATACCCCCTCGGGGAGCAGTACTTC.

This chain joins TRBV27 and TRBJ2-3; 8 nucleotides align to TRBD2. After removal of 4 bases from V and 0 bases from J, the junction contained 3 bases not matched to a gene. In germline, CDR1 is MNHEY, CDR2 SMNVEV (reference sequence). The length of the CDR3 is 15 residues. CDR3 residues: CASSSVAGSTDTQYF. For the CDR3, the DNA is TGTGCCAGCAGTTCCGTAGCGGGGAGCACAGATACGCAGTATTTT.

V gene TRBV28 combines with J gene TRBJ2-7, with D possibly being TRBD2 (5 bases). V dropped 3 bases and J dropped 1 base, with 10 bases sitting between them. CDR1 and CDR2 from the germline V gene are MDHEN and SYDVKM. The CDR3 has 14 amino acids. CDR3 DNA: TGTGCCAGCAGTTTTGAACGGAGGTCCTACGAGCAGTACTTC. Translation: CASSFERRSYEQYF.

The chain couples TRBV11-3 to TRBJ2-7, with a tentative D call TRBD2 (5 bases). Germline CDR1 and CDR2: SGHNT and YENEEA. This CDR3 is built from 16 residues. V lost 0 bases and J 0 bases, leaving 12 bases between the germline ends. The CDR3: CASSLDLLGSSYEQYF. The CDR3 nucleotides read TGTGCCAGCAGCTTAGATCTCCTAGGGAGCTCCTACGAGCAGTACTTC.

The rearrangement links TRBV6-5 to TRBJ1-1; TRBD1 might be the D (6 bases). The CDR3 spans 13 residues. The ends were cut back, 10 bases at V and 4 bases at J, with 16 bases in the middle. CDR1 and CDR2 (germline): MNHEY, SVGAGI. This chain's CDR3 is CATSQGSITEAFF. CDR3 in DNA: TGTGCCACGTCTCAGGGGAGCATCACTGAAGCTTTCTTT.

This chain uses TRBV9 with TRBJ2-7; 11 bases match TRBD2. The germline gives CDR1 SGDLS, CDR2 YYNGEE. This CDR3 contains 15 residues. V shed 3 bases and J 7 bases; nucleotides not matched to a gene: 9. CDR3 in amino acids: CASSAGGTSGEEQYF. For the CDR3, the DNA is TGTGCCAGCAGCGCGGGGGGGACTAGCGGTGAAGAGCAGTACTTC.

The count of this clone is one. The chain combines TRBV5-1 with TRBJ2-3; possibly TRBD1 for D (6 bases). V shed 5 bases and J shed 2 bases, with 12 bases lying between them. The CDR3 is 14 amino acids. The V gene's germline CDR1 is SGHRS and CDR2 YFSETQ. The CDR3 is CASRLTGPTDTQYF. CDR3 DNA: TGCGCCAGCAGGTTGACAGGCCCCACAGATACGCAGTATTTT.

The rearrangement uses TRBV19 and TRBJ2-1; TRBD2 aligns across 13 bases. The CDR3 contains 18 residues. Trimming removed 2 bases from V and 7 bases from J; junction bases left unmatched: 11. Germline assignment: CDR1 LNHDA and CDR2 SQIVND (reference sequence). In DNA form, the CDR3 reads TGTGCCAGTAGTATAACTCTGACTAGCGGGGGGTCGGGGAATGAGCAGTTCTTC. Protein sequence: CASSITLTSGGSGNEQFF.

CDR3 protein: CASSSDTNEQFF. CDR3 in DNA: TGTGCCAGCAGTTCCGACACGAATGAGCAGTTCTTC. This chain uses TRBV27 with TRBJ2-1; D gene ambiguous. This CDR3 is built from 12 residues. The germline CDR1 and CDR2 sequences are MNHEY and SMNVEV (reference sequence). V was pared by 4 bases and J by 7 bases, with 8 bases between.

The CDR3 is CASSLTANTGELFF. The CDR3 DNA sequence: TGCGCCAGCAGCTTGACAGCGAACACCGGGGAGCTGTTTTTT. J is TRBJ2-2 and V is TRBV5-1; D is ambiguous. The germline gives CDR1 SGHRS, CDR2 YFSETQ. The germline V and J ends were trimmed by 1 base and 0 bases, with 4 bases remaining between them. The CDR3 contains 14 residues.

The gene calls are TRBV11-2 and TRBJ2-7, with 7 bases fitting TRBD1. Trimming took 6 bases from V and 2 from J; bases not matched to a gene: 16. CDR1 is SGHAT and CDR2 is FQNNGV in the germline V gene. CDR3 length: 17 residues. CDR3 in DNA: TGTGCCAGCAGTTCCCTCGAGACAGGGCTCCCCCCCTACGAGCAGTACTTC. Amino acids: CASSSLETGLPPYEQYF.

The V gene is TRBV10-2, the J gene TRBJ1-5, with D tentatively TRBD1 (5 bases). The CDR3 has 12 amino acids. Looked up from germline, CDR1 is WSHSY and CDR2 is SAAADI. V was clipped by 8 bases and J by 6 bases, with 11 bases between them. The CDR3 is CASGEGSQPQHF. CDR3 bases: TGCGCCAGCGGGGAGGGGAGTCAGCCCCAGCATTTT.